This TCR beta chain appears in the sequencing data of a study of blood T cell repertoires in COVID-19. This CDR3 is built from 12 residues. Per the germline V gene, CDR1 is SGHTA and CDR2 is FQGTGA. Trimming left V 0 bases short and J 6 bases short, with 4 bases between. Original processing notes: The assay estimated nucleated cells by amplifying reference gene primers. Data came from immunoSEQ multiplex PCR; TCRdb stores just in-frame clones and leaves some out. The DNA was the basis for D and trimming; V, J and clone size are from that table. The top ten clones hold 1.5% to 2% of a sample with about 300,000 clones, roughly 90% of them seen once.

Sequenced input: peripheral blood. The chain carries TRBV7-3 and TRBJ2-3; D ambiguous. This TCR was recovered from a woman aged 30 to 39 with COVID-19, enrolled during active disease. The CDR3 DNA reads as TGTGCCAGCAGCTTAACTTCTGATACGCAGTATTTT. Its translation is CASSLTSDTQYF.